Each of the 21 T cell receptor beta chains below was sequenced from the same sample in a study of blood T cells in healthy people across ages. Through a sample-barcoded 5' primer and a J-beta primer mix, a second PCR was run for 7 to 11 cycles. TCRdb itself ran the 5' RACE reads through MiXCR, one entry per CDR3 protein. The sample consists of fewer than 2 million distinct CDR3 sequences, 35% to 50% of them appearing once. Sequenced sample: blood. The receptors come from a human donor in good health.

In this sample, this clonotype turned up a few times. This chain uses TRBV3-1 with TRBJ1-2, with D perhaps TRBD1 (5 bases). V was clipped by 6 bases and J by 6 bases, with 17 bases between them. Germline CDR1 is LGHDT and CDR2 is YNNKEL (reference sequence). The CDR3 has 14 residues. CDR3 nucleotide sequence: TGTGCCAGCAGGCCGACCGGGACCACGGATGGCTACACCTTC. Its protein is CASRPTGTTDGYTF.

The rearrangement uses TRBV4-3 and TRBJ2-4; TRBD2 matches 7 bases. CDR3 length: 18 residues. The V gene end was trimmed by 2 bases and the J gene end by 1 base; junction bases not matched to a gene: 11. From germline, CDR1 is LGHNA and CDR2 YSLEER. The CDR3 DNA reads as TGCGCCAGCAGCCAAATATGGGAGGGGCGGGACGCCAAAAACATTCAGTACTTC. Its translation is CASSQIWEGRDAKNIQYF.

A few counts support this clonotype. At one end, the junction sequence differs from germline, possibly due to a read error. The chain recombines TRBV29-1 with TRBJ1-1; D unclear. The CDR3 consists of 13 residues. Germline CDR1 is SQVTM and CDR2 is ANQGSEA. Written as DNA, the CDR3 is TGCAGCGTTGTGTGGGGAATAAACACTGGAGCTTTCTTT. Amino acids: CSVVWGINTGAFF.

The chain has TRBV27 and TRBJ2-3; D is possibly TRBD1 or TRBD2 (5 bases each). The CDR3 extends over 15 amino acids. Trimming cost V 2 bases and J 10 bases, with 19 bases left between them. Looked up from germline, CDR1 is MNHEY and CDR2 is SMNVEV (reference sequence). CDR3 in amino acids: CASSLKGTDFYAQYF. CDR3 in DNA: TGTGCCAGCAGTTTAAAAGGGACCGACTTTTATGCGCAGTATTTT.

A note on this clonotype: One base away lies a much larger clone, so this may be a sequencing read error. CDR3 in DNA: TGCAGCGTTAGTGGCAGGGTCTCCTACGAGCAGTACTTC. Translating gives CSVSGRVSYEQYF. This sequence joins TRBV29-1 and TRBJ2-7; TRBD1 is a possible D gene (5 bases). V lost 5 bases and J lost 0, with 11 bases in between. This CDR3 contains 13 residues. Looked up from germline, CDR1 is SQVTM and CDR2 is ANQGSEA.

Of note for this clonotype: The germline gene is not matched at one end of the junction; a read error may be the cause. The chain joins TRBV5-1 to TRBJ2-3; no clear D gene. Germline V gives CDR1 SGHRS, CDR2 YFSETQ. The CDR3 is made up of 15 amino acids. The CDR3 nucleotides are TGCGCCAGCAGCTTGGTCTTGACTTACACAGATACGCGGTATTTT. It codes for CASSLVLTYTDTRYF.

This clonotype was picked up many times. The J gene is TRBJ1-1, the V gene TRBV29-1; 9 bases are a match to TRBD1. The length of the CDR3 is 13 residues. The J segment lost 0 bases and the V segment lost 6 bases, leaving 2 bases of the junction unmatched. Looked up from germline, CDR1 is SQVTM and CDR2 is ANQGSEA. DNA for the CDR3: TGCAGCGTCAGACAGGGGGTGAACACTGAAGCTTTCTTT. Protein sequence: CSVRQGVNTEAFF.

J is TRBJ1-1 and V is TRBV20-1; D is uncertain. CDR3 length: 13 amino acids. Trimming pared 0 bases from V and 3 bases from J, leaving 8 bases between. Per germline, CDR1 DFQATT and CDR2 SNEGSKA (reference sequence). The CDR3 is CSAREYSDTEAFF. The CDR3 DNA follows: TGCAGTGCTAGAGAGTATTCCGACACTGAAGCTTTCTTT.

The chain is built from TRBV29-1 and TRBJ2-3; TRBD2 agrees at 8 bases. The CDR3 totals 15 residues. Germline V CDR1 and CDR2: SQVTM, ANQGSEA. The trim removed 6 bases at V and 0 bases at J, leaving 8 bases unmatched. The CDR3 coding sequence is TGCAGCGTGCGGGGGGCCTCGACTAGCACAGATACGCAGTATTTT. It encodes CSVRGASTSTDTQYF.

The chain joins TRBV28 to TRBJ2-5, with D unresolved. CDR1 and CDR2 (germline): MDHEN, SYDVKM. The ends were cut back, 7 bases at V and 5 bases at J, with 20 bases in the middle. This CDR3 has 15 amino acids. This CDR3 reads CASMPGPGEAETQYF. CDR3 bases: TGTGCCAGCATGCCGGGCCCAGGAGAAGCGGAGACCCAGTACTTC.

This clonotype has a handful of counts. This chain joins TRBV7-8 and TRBJ2-5; the D call may be TRBD1 or TRBD2 (5 bases each). Looked up from germline, CDR1 is SGHVS and CDR2 is FQNEAQ. CDR3 length: 18 amino acids. V was cut by 1 base and J by 1 base, with 19 bases left in between. CDR3 DNA: TGTGCCAGCAGCTTAGGGGGTTACAGGTCACGGGGCCAAGAGACCCAGTACTTC. The encoded protein is CASSLGGYRSRGQETQYF.

A few counts support this clonotype. The rearrangement uses TRBV7-2 and TRBJ2-2; the D is unclear. Trimming pared 6 bases from V and 2 bases from J, leaving 10 bases between. Germline V lookup: CDR1 SGHTA, CDR2 FQGNSA. The CDR3 has 14 amino acids. The CDR3 is CASSKGANTGELFF. The DNA of the CDR3 is TGTGCCAGCAGTAAGGGCGCTAACACCGGGGAGCTGTTTTTT.

In the case of this clonotype: A junction boundary mismatches the germline segment, possibly from a read error. J is TRBJ2-1 and V is TRBV13; D is unclear. The CDR3 has 15 amino acids. Germline loops: CDR1 PRHDT, CDR2 FYEKMQ (reference sequence). CDR3 residues: CASSLGRTRDNVQFF. The DNA of the CDR3 is TGTGCCAGCAGCTTAGGCCGTACGCGTGACAATGTGCAGTTCTTC.

The chain is built from TRBV12-3 or TRBV12-4 and TRBJ1-4, with TRBD1 as a possible D gene (5 bases). The V end was cut by 6 bases, the J end by 4 bases, with 9 bases between. CDR3 length: 13 amino acids. CDR3 amino acids: CASRTDINEKLFF. The CDR3 nucleotides are TGTGCCAGCAGAACGGACATTAATGAAAAACTGTTTTTT.

V and J are TRBV6-6 and TRBJ2-3; 11 bases align to TRBD1. CDR1 and CDR2 from the germline V gene are MNHNY and SVGAGI (reference sequence). The length of the CDR3 is 13 residues. The J segment lost 5 bases and the V segment lost 10 bases, leaving 5 bases of the junction unmatched. CDR3 in amino acids: CATGQGGVDTQYF. The CDR3 DNA sequence: TGTGCCACGGGACAGGGGGGTGTAGATACGCAGTATTTT.

This clonotype showed up just a few times. The chain links TRBV5-1 to TRBJ2-5; 9 bases are a match to TRBD2. Germline V gene sequence: CDR1 SGHRS, CDR2 YFSETQ. V was pared by 5 bases and J by 5 bases, with 4 bases of the junction left unmatched. The CDR3 consists of 13 residues. This CDR3 reads CASRGLAGETQYF. In nucleotides, the CDR3 is TGCGCCAGCAGGGGTCTAGCGGGGGAGACCCAGTACTTC.

In this sample, this clonotype turned up a few times. The V call is TRBV27, the J call TRBJ1-4, with a tentative D call TRBD1 (5 bases). In germline, CDR1 is MNHEY, CDR2 SMNVEV (reference sequence). The V end lost 5 bases, the J end lost 8 bases, and 15 bases lay between the germline ends. CDR3 length: 14 residues. The CDR3 region is CASSPPGAVEKLFF. The CDR3 DNA reads TGTGCCAGCAGTCCCCCCGGGGCAGTAGAAAAACTGTTTTTT.

CDR3 nucleotide sequence: TGTGCCATCAGTTCCGGGACACACGATGAGCAGTTCTTC. Translated: CAISSGTHDEQFF. The J gene is TRBJ2-1, the V gene TRBV10-3, with D possibly being TRBD1 (6 bases). Trimming cost V 5 bases and J 8 bases, with 13 bases left between them. The germline CDR1 and CDR2 sequences are ENHRY and SYGVKD. This CDR3 is built from 13 residues.

V gene TRBV6-5 combines with J gene TRBJ1-2; D is ambiguous. The CDR3 is 11 amino acids. Germline-derived CDR1 and CDR2 are MNHEY and SVGAGI. Deletions cut 7 bases from V and 8 bases from J, with 11 bases between. DNA for the CDR3: TGTGCCAGCATTTCCTGGCTAGGCTACACCTTC. This encodes CASISWLGYTF.

On this clonotype itself: At one of its ends the junction is not consistent with the germline gene, which may arise from a read error. The V gene is TRBV6-5, the J gene TRBJ2-3, with D perhaps matching TRBD1 (6 bases). This CDR3 has 14 residues. Per the germline V gene, CDR1 is MNHEY and CDR2 is SVGAGI. The CDR3 sequence: CASSHDRNTGTQYF. The CDR3 region has the DNA TGTGCCAGCAGTCACGACAGGAACACAGGTACGCAGTATTTT.

This clonotype was seen a handful of times. The chain recombines TRBV15 with TRBJ1-2, with TRBD1 matching over 7 bases. V gave up 5 bases and J gave up 7 bases; unmatched junction bases: 10. CDR1 is LNHNV and CDR2 is YYDKDF in the germline V gene (reference sequence). CDR3 length: 14 residues. CDR3: CATSSGRGLGGYTF. In nucleotides, the CDR3 is TGTGCCACCAGCTCAGGGAGGGGGCTGGGTGGCTACACCTTC.